This T cell receptor (beta chain) came from a study of T cells after yellow fever vaccination. Study outcomes and limitations: Across the CD4 and CD8 compartments, a small share of clonotypes was present in both.

This clonotype is classed as medium-sized. V lost 5 bases, J lost 4 bases, and 9 bases stayed unmatched. Per the germline V gene, CDR1 is MNHEY and CDR2 is SVGEGT. There are 15 residues in the CDR3. TCRdb ran MiXCR on the 5' RACE reads and lists one entry per CDR3 protein. The sample includes more than 15,000 distinct CDR3 sequences, around 4% of them seen just once. The V gene is TRBV6-2 or TRBV6-3, the J gene TRBJ2-7; 9 bases align to TRBD1. The origin of this receptor is a man aged 25 to 40 who received the YFV17D yellow fever vaccine. Material: PBMCs, either bulk or a sorted T-cell subset (CD4+, CD8+, memory, or dextramer-sorted; not recorded which), obtained 15 days after the yellow fever booster vaccination. The CDR3 DNA reads TGTGCCAGCAGTCTAACCGGGACAGGGCGTTACGAGCAGTACTTC. Protein sequence: CASSLTGTGRYEQYF.